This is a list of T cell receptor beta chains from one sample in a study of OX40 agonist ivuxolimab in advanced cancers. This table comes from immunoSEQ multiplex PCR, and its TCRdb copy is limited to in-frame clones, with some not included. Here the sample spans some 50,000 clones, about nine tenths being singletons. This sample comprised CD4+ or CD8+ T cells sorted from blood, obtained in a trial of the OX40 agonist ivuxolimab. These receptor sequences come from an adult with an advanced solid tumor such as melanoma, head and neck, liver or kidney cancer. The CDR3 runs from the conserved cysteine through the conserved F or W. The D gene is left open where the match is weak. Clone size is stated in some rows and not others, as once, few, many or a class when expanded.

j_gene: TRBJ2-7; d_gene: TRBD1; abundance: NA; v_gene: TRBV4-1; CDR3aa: CASSLQGTATYEQYF; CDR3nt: TGCGCCAGCAGCCTACAGGGGACAGCGACTTACGAGCAGTACTTC
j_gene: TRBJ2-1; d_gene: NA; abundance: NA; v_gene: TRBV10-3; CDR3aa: CAISEGQGKREIGNEQFF; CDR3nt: TGTGCCATCAGTGAGGGACAGGGGAAGCGGGAGATAGGCAATGAGCAGTTCTTC
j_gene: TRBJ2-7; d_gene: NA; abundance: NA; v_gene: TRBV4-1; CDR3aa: CASSQDRWGFYEQYF; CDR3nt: TGCGCCAGCAGCCAAGATCGGTGGGGGTTCTACGAGCAGTACTTC
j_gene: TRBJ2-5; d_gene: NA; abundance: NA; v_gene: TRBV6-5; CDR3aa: CASSLAETQYF; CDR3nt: TGTGCCAGCAGCCTAGCAGAGACCCAGTACTTC
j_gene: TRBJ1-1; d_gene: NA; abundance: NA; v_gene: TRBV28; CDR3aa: CASSVTGLGTEAFF; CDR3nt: TGTGCCAGCAGTGTAACAGGGCTGGGCACTGAAGCTTTCTTT
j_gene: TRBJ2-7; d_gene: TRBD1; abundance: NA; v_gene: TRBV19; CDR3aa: CASSAAGQGIYEQYF; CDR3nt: TGTGCCAGTAGTGCCGCGGGACAGGGAATCTACGAGCAGTACTTC
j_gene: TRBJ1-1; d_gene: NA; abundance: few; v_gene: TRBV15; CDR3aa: CATSRPNTEAFF; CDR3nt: TGTGCCACCAGCAGACCGAACACTGAAGCTTTCTTT
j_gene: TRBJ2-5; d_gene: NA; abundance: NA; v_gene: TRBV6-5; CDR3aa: CASSGAGSVEETQYF; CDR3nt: TGTGCCAGCAGCGGAGCAGGGAGTGTGGAAGAGACCCAGTACTTC
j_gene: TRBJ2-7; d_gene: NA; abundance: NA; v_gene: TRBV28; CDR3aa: CASSLWGASYEQYF; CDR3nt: TGTGCCAGCAGTTTATGGGGGGCCTCCTACGAGCAGTACTTC
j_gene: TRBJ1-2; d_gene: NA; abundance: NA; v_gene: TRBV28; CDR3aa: CASSLPGLGGYTF; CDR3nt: TGTGCCAGCAGCCTACCAGGCCTGGGTGGCTACACCTTC
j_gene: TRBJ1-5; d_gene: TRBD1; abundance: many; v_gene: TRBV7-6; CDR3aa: CASSLGTGEAQPQHF; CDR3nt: TGTGCCAGCAGCTTAGGGACAGGGGAGGCTCAGCCCCAGCATTTT
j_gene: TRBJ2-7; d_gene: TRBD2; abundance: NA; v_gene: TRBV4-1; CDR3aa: CASSQEVSGASYEQYF; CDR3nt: TGCGCCAGCAGCCAAGAGGTTAGCGGGGCGTCCTACGAGCAGTACTTC
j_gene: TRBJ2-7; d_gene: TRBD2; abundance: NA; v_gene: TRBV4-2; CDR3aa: CASSQESSGGPSYEQYF; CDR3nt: TGTGCCAGCAGCCAAGAATCTAGCGGGGGCCCTAGCTACGAGCAGTACTTC
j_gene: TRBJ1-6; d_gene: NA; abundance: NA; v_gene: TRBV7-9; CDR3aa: CASSLDFGGAGNSPLHF; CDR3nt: TGTGCCAGCAGCTTAGATTTCGGGGGCGCGGGTAATTCACCCCTCCACTTT
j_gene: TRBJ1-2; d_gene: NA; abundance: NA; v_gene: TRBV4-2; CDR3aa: CASSQAQFRYTF; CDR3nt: TGTGCCAGCAGCCAAGCTCAGTTCCGCTACACCTTC
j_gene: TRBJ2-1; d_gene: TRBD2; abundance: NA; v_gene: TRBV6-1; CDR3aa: CASSERPGTSVFYNEQFF; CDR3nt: TGTGCCAGCAGTGAACGGCCCGGGACTAGCGTATTCTACAATGAGCAGTTCTTC
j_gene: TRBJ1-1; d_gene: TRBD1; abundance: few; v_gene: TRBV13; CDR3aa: CASSYQGATEAFF; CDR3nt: TGTGCCAGCAGTTACCAGGGGGCAACTGAAGCTTTCTTT
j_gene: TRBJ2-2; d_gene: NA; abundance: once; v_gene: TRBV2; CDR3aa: CASSEVGGANTGELFF; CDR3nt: TGTGCCAGCAGTGAAGTTGGAGGCGCGAACACCGGGGAGCTGTTTTTT
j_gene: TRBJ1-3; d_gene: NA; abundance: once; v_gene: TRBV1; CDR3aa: CTSSRRQPSSGNTIYF; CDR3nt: TGCACCAGCAGCCGACGACAGCCGAGCTCTGGAAACACCATATATTTT
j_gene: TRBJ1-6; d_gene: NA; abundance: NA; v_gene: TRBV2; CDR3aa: CASSAGYYNSPLHF; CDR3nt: TGTGCCAGCAGCGCGGGGTACTATAATTCACCCCTCCACTTT
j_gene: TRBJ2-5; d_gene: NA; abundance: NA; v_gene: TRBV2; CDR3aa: CASSDRGSVGLAGETQYF; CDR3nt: TGTGCCAGCAGTGACAGGGGGTCCGTGGGCCTTGCGGGGGAGACCCAGTACTTC
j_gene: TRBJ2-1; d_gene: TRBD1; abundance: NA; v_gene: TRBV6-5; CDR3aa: CASSTGQGAYNEQFF; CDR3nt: TGTGCCAGCAGTACAGGACAGGGGGCATACAATGAGCAGTTCTTC
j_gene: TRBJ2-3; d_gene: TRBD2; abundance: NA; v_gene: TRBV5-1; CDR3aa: CASSLLPSGNKDTQYF; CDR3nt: TGCGCCAGCAGCTTGCTACCTAGCGGGAATAAAGATACGCAGTATTTT
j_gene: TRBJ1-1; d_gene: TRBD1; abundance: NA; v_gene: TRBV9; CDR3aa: CASSGTGADTEAFF; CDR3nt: TGTGCCAGCAGCGGGACAGGTGCAGACACTGAAGCTTTCTTT
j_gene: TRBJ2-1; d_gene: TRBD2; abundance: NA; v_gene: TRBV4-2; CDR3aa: CASSQQRGDEQFF; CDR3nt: TGTGCCAGCAGCCAACAGCGGGGGGATGAGCAGTTCTTC
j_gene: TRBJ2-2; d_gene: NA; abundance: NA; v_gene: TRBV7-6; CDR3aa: CASSLSGDFTGELFF; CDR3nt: TGTGCCAGCAGCTTAAGCGGAGATTTCACCGGGGAGCTGTTTTTT
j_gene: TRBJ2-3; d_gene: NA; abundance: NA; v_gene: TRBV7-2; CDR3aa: CASSWGGGLADTQYF; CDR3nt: TGTGCCAGCAGCTGGGGTGGTGGTTTAGCAGATACGCAGTATTTT
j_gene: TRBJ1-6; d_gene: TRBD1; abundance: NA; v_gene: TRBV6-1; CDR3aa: CASLTGDSYNSPLHF; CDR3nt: TGTGCCAGCCTTACAGGGGACTCCTATAATTCACCCCTCCACTTT
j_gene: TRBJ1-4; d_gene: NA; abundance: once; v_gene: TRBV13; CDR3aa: CASSYGARLEKLFF; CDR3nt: TGTGCCAGCAGCTACGGGGCGCGTCTTGAAAAACTGTTTTTT
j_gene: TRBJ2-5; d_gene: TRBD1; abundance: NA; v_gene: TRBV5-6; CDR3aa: CASSATGAEETQYF; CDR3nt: TGTGCCAGCAGCGCGACAGGGGCTGAGGAGACCCAGTACTTC
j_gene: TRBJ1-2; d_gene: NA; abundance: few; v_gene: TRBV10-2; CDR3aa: CASSESLGANYGYTF; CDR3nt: TGCGCCAGCAGTGAGTCGTTAGGGGCTAACTATGGCTACACCTTC
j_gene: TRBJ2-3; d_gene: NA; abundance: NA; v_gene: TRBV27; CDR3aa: CASRNYRNTDTQYF; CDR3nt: TGTGCCAGCAGAAACTATAGAAACACAGATACGCAGTATTTT
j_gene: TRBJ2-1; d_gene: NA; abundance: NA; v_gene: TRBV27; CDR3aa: CASSSGQHNEQFF; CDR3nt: TGTGCCAGCAGTTCAGGACAGCACAATGAGCAGTTCTTC
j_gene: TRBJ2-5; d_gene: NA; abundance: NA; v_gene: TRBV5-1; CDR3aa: CASSLNKGDSETQYF; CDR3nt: TGCGCCAGCAGCTTAAACAAGGGGGACTCCGAGACCCAGTACTTC
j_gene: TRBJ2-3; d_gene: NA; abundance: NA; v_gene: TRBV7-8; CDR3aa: CASSLRSDTQYF; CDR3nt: TGTGCCAGCAGCTTACGATCAGATACGCAGTATTTT
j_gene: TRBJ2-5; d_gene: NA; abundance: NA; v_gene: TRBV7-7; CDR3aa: CASSPDRGGETQYF; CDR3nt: TGTGCCAGCAGCCCTGACCGGGGTGGAGAGACCCAGTACTTC
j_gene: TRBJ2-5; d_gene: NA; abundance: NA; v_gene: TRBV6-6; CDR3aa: CASSYSGSSGETQYF; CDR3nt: TGTGCCAGCAGTTACTCGGGGAGCTCAGGGGAGACCCAGTACTTC
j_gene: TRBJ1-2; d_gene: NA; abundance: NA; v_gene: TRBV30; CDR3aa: CAWSDQGMGLYGYTF; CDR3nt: TGTGCCTGGAGTGACCAAGGGATGGGACTCTATGGCTACACCTTC
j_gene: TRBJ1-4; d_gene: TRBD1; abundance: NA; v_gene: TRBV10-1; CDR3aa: CASSESPGQGDEKLFF; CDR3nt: TGCGCCAGCAGTGAGTCACCGGGACAGGGAGATGAAAAACTGTTTTTT
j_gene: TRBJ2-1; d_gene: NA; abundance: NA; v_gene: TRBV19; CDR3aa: CASSSWDSYNEQFF; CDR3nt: TGTGCCAGTAGTAGTTGGGACTCATACAATGAGCAGTTCTTC
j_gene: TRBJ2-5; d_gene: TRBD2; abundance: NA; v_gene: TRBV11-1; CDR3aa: CASSLDVSGRPGEEETQYF; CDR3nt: TGTGCCAGCAGCTTAGATGTTAGCGGGAGACCCGGGGAGGAAGAGACCCAGTACTTC
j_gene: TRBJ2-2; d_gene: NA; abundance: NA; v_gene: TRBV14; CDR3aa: CASSQDTDSFTGELFF; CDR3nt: TGTGCCAGCAGCCAAGATACGGACAGTTTTACCGGGGAGCTGTTTTTT
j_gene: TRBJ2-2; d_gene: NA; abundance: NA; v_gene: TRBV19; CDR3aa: CASSIGITGELFF; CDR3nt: TGTGCCAGTAGTATAGGTATCACCGGGGAGCTGTTTTTT
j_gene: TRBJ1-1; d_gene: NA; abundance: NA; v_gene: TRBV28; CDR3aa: CASSSPVPSFTEAFF; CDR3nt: TGTGCCAGCAGTTCCCCCGTACCGTCGTTCACTGAAGCTTTCTTT
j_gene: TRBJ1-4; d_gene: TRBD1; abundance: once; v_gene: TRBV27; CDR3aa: CASSSTGAFEKLFF; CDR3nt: TGTGCCAGCAGTTCGACAGGGGCCTTTGAAAAACTGTTTTTT
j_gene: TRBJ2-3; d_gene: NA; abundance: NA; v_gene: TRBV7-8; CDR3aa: CASSLELVSTDTQYF; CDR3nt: TGTGCCAGCAGCTTAGAACTAGTTAGCACAGATACGCAGTATTTT
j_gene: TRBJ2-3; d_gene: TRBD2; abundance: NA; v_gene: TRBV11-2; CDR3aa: CASSLVGSGGDTQYF; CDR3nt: TGTGCCAGCAGCTTAGTTGGCAGCGGGGGAGATACGCAGTATTTT
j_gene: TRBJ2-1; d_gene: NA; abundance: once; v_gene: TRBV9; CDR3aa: CASSVDRLPIPNEQFF; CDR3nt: TGTGCCAGCAGCGTAGATAGGCTCCCAATACCCAATGAGCAGTTCTTC
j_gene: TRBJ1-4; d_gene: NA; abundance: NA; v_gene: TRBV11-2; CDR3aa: CASSLPGGKLFF; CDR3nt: TGTGCCAGCAGCCTGCCGGGTGGAAAACTGTTTTTT
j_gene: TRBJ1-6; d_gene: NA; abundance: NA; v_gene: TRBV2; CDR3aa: CASSESPEFNSPLHF; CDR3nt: TGTGCCAGCAGTGAATCACCAGAGTTCAATTCACCCCTCCACTTT
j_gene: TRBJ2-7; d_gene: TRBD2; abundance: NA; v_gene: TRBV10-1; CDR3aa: CASFRTSGVYEQYF; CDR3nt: TGCGCCAGCTTTCGCACTAGCGGAGTCTACGAGCAGTACTTC